The next 10 T cell receptor beta chains were all read from a single sample in a study of shared clonotypes between healthy human individuals. Assay: immunoSEQ multiplex PCR; the TCRdb copy retains only in-frame clones and omits some. The table lists about 2.2 million clones, around 95% of them singletons. Selected positively for CCR7 and CD45RO-negative, naive CD8 cells excluded terminally differentiated effector memory CD45RA+ cells. Source material: naive CD8+ T cells from PBMCs. These receptors all stem from a man aged 18 to 30 in good health. Some clones in this sample may be carry-over from other donors' samples.

The chain uses TRBV7-9 and TRBJ2-7, with 7 positions matching TRBD2. CDR3 length: 15 amino acids. V gave up 5 bases and J gave up 6 bases; unmatched junction bases: 13. Germline loops: CDR1 SEHNR, CDR2 FQNEAQ (reference sequence). The CDR3 sequence is CASSPFAGRAAEQYF. Here the CDR3 DNA reads TGTGCCAGCAGCCCTTTCGCGGGGAGGGCTGCCGAGCAGTACTTC.

This sequence joins TRBV10-2 and TRBJ2-2; TRBD2 matches at 12 bases. CDR3 length: 15 amino acids. Trimming at V came to 8 bases and at J to 5 bases, leaving 6 bases not matched to a gene. The germline CDR1 and CDR2 sequences are WSHSY and SAAADI. Here the CDR3 DNA reads TGCGCCAGCGCTCTAGCGGGAGGGCAAACCGGGGAGCTGTTTTTT. Its translation is CASALAGGQTGELFF.

This rearrangement joins TRBV10-3 to TRBJ2-5, with D perhaps assigned TRBD1 or TRBD2 (5 bases each). Trimming stripped 5 bases from V and 3 bases from J, with 13 bases between. CDR3 length: 14 amino acids. From germline, CDR1 is ENHRY and CDR2 SYGVKD. This CDR3 reads CAISPSGAKETQYF. In DNA, the CDR3 is TGTGCCATCAGTCCCTCCGGGGCCAAAGAGACCCAGTACTTC.

V usage is TRBV6-6 and J usage is TRBJ1-1; D possibly corresponds to TRBD1 (5 bases). CDR1 MNHNY and CDR2 SVGAGI come from the germline V gene (reference sequence). The CDR3 sequence is 14 residues long. V lost 4 bases and J 3 bases, leaving 12 bases between the germline ends. CDR3 sequence (DNA): TGTGCCAGCAGTTCCGCAGGGTTGGACACTGAAGCTTTCTTT. Encoded protein: CASSSAGLDTEAFF.

J is TRBJ2-2 and V is TRBV29-1; no clear D gene. This CDR3 has 15 amino acids. Looked up from germline, CDR1 is SQVTM and CDR2 is ANQGSEA. The V end was cut by 3 bases, the J end by 4 bases, with 15 bases between. CDR3: CSVEIQDQFTGELFF. DNA for the CDR3: TGCAGCGTTGAGATTCAGGACCAATTCACCGGGGAGCTGTTTTTT.

The chain recombines TRBV27 with TRBJ2-7; 8 positions agree with TRBD1. The CDR3 spans 15 residues. From germline, CDR1 is MNHEY and CDR2 SMNVEV (reference sequence). The junction had 7 bases not matched to a gene; V was cut back by 3 bases and J by 3 bases. The CDR3 loop reads CASSLGTGLYYEQYF. CDR3 sequence (DNA): TGTGCCAGCAGTTTGGGGACAGGATTATACTACGAGCAGTACTTC.

The V call is TRBV28, the J call TRBJ2-1; 16 nucleotides line up with TRBD2. The CDR3 consists of 22 residues. CDR1 is MDHEN and CDR2 is SYDVKM in the germline V gene. V lost 3 bases, J lost 11 bases, and 25 bases stayed unmatched. CDR3 coding DNA: TGTGCCAGCAGTTTCCCGAGAACCGGGACTAGCGGGAGGGTGGCACTTTACGGGAAGCAGTTCTTC. Residues: CASSFPRTGTSGRVALYGKQFF.

This chain connects TRBV9 to TRBJ1-2, with a possible D match to TRBD1 (6 bases). Germline V gives CDR1 SGDLS, CDR2 YYNGEE. This CDR3 has 13 residues. Trimming removed 4 bases at V and 9 bases at J, with 16 bases between. The CDR3 region has the DNA TGTGCCAGCAGCATACAGGGTTCGGGTCGCTACACCTTC. The encoded protein is CASSIQGSGRYTF.

The chain joins TRBV13 to TRBJ2-7; perhaps D is TRBD1 or TRBD2 (5 bases each). V dropped 6 bases and J dropped 11 bases, with 23 bases sitting between them. CDR1 is PRHDT, CDR2 FYEKMQ, per germline (reference sequence). This CDR3 has 14 amino acids. The DNA for the CDR3 is TGTGCCAGCAGTTACGGACGGGACCCTACTGTGGAGTACTTC. Translating it yields CASSYGRDPTVEYF.

This clone was seen once. The chain carries TRBV6-6 and TRBJ2-3, with TRBD2 as a possible D gene (6 bases). Germline CDR1 and CDR2: MNHNY and SVGAGI (reference sequence). CDR3 size: 13 residues. Trimming stripped 7 bases from V and 8 bases from J, with 16 bases between. The CDR3 here is CASTSRAGRTQYF. The CDR3 region has the DNA TGTGCCAGCACATCAAGGGCGGGACGTACGCAGTATTTT.